These 17 T cell receptor beta chains came from one sample sequenced in a study of T cell responses to AZD1222 COVID-19 vaccine. Using immunoSEQ multiplex PCR, the repertoire was profiled, and TCRdb retains in-frame clones only, with some absent. The sample lists 95,000 to 150,000 clones, about 88% occurring once. The sequenced sample was peripheral blood, obtained on day 0 of AZD1222 vaccination. The receptors originated from an adult in good health.

The chain couples TRBV5-1 to TRBJ1-5, with a possible D match to TRBD1 (6 bases). V dropped 0 bases and J dropped 3 bases, with 7 bases sitting between them. CDR1 is SGHRS and CDR2 is YFSETQ in the germline V gene. This CDR3 has 14 amino acids. The CDR3 reads CASSLGGLNQPQHF. The CDR3 DNA is TGCGCCAGCAGCTTGGGGGGGCTCAATCAGCCCCAGCATTTT.

This rearrangement joins TRBV30 to TRBJ2-5, with D unresolved. Trimming removed 5 bases from V and 5 bases from J, with 9 bases in between. The CDR3 runs to 11 residues. Germline values: CDR1 GTSNPN, CDR2 SVGIG (reference sequence). CDR3 residues: CAWSGEETQYF. CDR3 coding DNA: TGTGCCTGGTCTGGTGAGGAGACCCAGTACTTC.

The chain carries TRBV27 and TRBJ2-1, with D unclear. CDR1 and CDR2 (germline): MNHEY, SMNVEV (reference sequence). Trimming stripped 4 bases from V and 7 bases from J, with 14 bases between. The CDR3 length is 14 residues. The chain's CDR3 is CASSYLRVKNEQFF. The CDR3 DNA reads TGTGCCAGCAGTTACCTTAGGGTAAAGAATGAGCAGTTCTTC.

The V gene is TRBV11-2, the J gene TRBJ1-2, with unresolved D. This CDR3 comprises 13 residues. Germline CDR1 and CDR2: SGHAT and FQNNGV. V gave up 2 bases and J gave up 7 bases, with 11 bases separating them. The CDR3 loop reads CASSLIGQTGYTF. In DNA form, the CDR3 reads TGTGCCAGCAGCTTAATTGGGCAGACTGGCTACACCTTC.

The chain recombines TRBV7-9 with TRBJ1-2; D perhaps matches TRBD1 (6 bases). CDR3 length equals 14 residues. Trimming took 5 bases from V and 6 from J, leaving 16 bases between them. Germline CDR1 reads SEHNR; CDR2 reads FQNEAQ (reference sequence). CDR3 protein: CASSQEETGHGYTF. CDR3 sequence (DNA): TGTGCCAGCAGCCAGGAGGAGACAGGTCATGGCTACACCTTC.

The rearrangement joins TRBV5-1 to TRBJ2-3, with TRBD2 as a possible D gene (6 bases). CDR3 length: 13 amino acids. Deletions cut 3 bases from V and 4 bases from J, with 9 bases between. In germline, CDR1 is SGHRS, CDR2 YFSETQ. The CDR3 DNA follows: TGCGCCAGCAGCTGGGAGGATGCAGATACGCAGTATTTT. It translates to CASSWEDADTQYF.

The chain carries TRBV6-1 and TRBJ2-7; no clear D. Per the germline V gene, CDR1 is MNHNS and CDR2 is SASEGT. The ends were cut back, 2 bases at V and 4 bases at J, with 9 bases in the middle. The CDR3 has 13 amino acids. The CDR3 here is CASSETTAYEQYF. In DNA form, the CDR3 reads TGTGCCAGCAGTGAAACGACGGCTTACGAGCAGTACTTC.

This clone was recorded only once. The J gene is TRBJ1-3, the V gene TRBV9; 7 bases fit TRBD1. This CDR3 is 15 amino acids long. Germline V gene data show CDR1 as SGDLS and CDR2 as YYNGEE. Trimming removed 3 bases from V and 0 bases from J; junction bases left unmatched: 3. The CDR3 is CASSATGASGNTIYF. In DNA form, the CDR3 reads TGTGCCAGCAGCGCTACAGGGGCCTCTGGAAACACCATATATTTT.

The chain employs TRBV6-4 and TRBJ1-1, with D tentatively TRBD1 (6 bases). Trimming cost V 6 bases and J 1 base, with 9 bases left between them. Germline lookup yields CDR1 MRHNA and CDR2 SNTAGT. The CDR3 is 13 amino acids. The CDR3 here is CASRGAPNTEAFF. CDR3 bases: TGTGCCAGCAGGGGGGCCCCGAACACTGAAGCTTTCTTT.

The chain uses TRBV6-5 and TRBJ2-7; 7 bases are a match to TRBD2. Unmatched junction bases numbered 7, after V lost 5 bases and J lost 3 bases. The length of the CDR3 is 14 residues. Germline CDR1 MNHEY, CDR2 SVGAGI. The CDR3 protein is CASSQREGLYEQYF. The CDR3, as DNA: TGTGCCAGCAGTCAAAGGGAGGGCCTCTACGAGCAGTACTTC.

The chain recombines TRBV9 with TRBJ1-6, with D tentatively TRBD1 (5 bases). Germline lookup yields CDR1 SGDLS and CDR2 YYNGEE. V lost 4 bases and J lost 0, with 11 bases in between. The CDR3 length is 16 residues. CDR3 amino acids: CASSTTDSSYNSPLHF. The CDR3, as DNA: TGTGCCAGCAGCACGACAGATAGCTCCTATAATTCACCCCTCCACTTT.

The gene calls are TRBV5-6 and TRBJ1-1; maybe TRBD1 (6 bases). The length of the CDR3 is 13 residues. Germline CDR1 and CDR2: SGHDT and YYEEEE. V lost 3 bases and J 8 bases, leaving 14 bases between the germline ends. The DNA of the CDR3 is TGTGCCAGCAGCTGGGGGGGCAATAAGGAAGCTTTCTTT. Protein sequence: CASSWGGNKEAFF.

This clone has a single count. This chain joins TRBV28 and TRBJ1-6; D is unresolved. Trimming removed 6 bases at V and 8 bases at J, with 11 bases between. The CDR3 sequence is 13 residues long. The germline V gene has CDR1 MDHEN and CDR2 SYDVKM. The CDR3: CASSHPLDSPLHF. CDR3 nucleotides: TGTGCCAGCAGCCATCCCCTGGATTCACCCCTCCACTTT. Full variable domain (outside the CDR3, taken from reference TRBV28 and TRBJ1-6): DVKVTQSSRYLVKRTGEKVFLECVQDMDHENMFWYRQDPGLGLRLIYFSYDVKMKEKGDIPEGYSVSREKKERFSLILESASTNQTSMYLCASSHPLDSPLHFGNGTRLTVT.

The gene calls are TRBV27 and TRBJ1-6; the match to TRBD1 covers 8 bases. The germline V gene has CDR1 MNHEY and CDR2 SMNVEV (reference sequence). The CDR3 is 14 residues long. V lost 5 bases, J lost 7 bases, and 4 bases stayed unmatched. The CDR3 coding sequence is TGTGCCAGCAGTCTAGACAGGGGCAATTCACCCCTCCACTTT. This encodes CASSLDRGNSPLHF.

This chain links TRBV20-1 with TRBJ2-7; D not resolved. Germline lookup yields CDR1 DFQATT and CDR2 SNEGSKA (reference sequence). The CDR3 runs 10 residues. V was shortened by 0 bases and J by 7 bases, with 4 bases between the two germline ends. Here the CDR3 reads CSARDWEQYF. The CDR3, as DNA: TGCAGTGCTAGAGACTGGGAGCAGTACTTC.

This chain joins TRBV27 and TRBJ2-2; 14 nucleotides agree with TRBD2. CDR1 and CDR2 (germline): MNHEY, SMNVEV (reference sequence). After removal of 7 bases from V and 2 bases from J, the junction contained 12 bases not matched to a gene. There are 19 residues in the CDR3. The CDR3 loop reads CASKIPGLAGVENTGELFF. CDR3 DNA sequence: TGTGCCAGCAAAATACCGGGACTAGCGGGAGTGGAAAACACCGGGGAGCTGTTTTTT.

The rearrangement links TRBV11-2 to TRBJ2-7; no clear D gene. This CDR3 is 14 amino acids long. Trimming cost V 5 bases and J 0 bases, with 11 bases left between them. Germline CDR1 is SGHAT and CDR2 is FQNNGV. The CDR3, as DNA: TGTGCCAGCAGCCTCGAGGACGGCTCCTACGAGCAGTACTTC. Translation: CASSLEDGSYEQYF.